This entry features one TCR beta chain sequence. Antigen specificity is unknown. The data belong to a study of T-cell reconstitution after alpha-beta-depleted transplantation in children. Broader study findings: It was newly produced T cells that mostly accounted for T-cell counts and diversity one year after transplant. Day-60 TCRbeta diversity that was high in some patients was derived from surviving recipient T cells and thymic progenitors.

It was with unique molecular identifiers that the TCRbeta library was prepared. TCRdb reprocessed the PCR reads via MiXCR and lists one record per CDR3 protein. The sample lists about a million distinct CDR3 sequences, roughly 31% occurring once. This CDR3 has 13 amino acids. The V gene's germline CDR1 is KGHSH and CDR2 LQKENI. V lost 2 bases, J lost 9 bases, and 11 bases lay in between. Source: PBMCs, mostly from graft donor cells, taken 360 days after TCRalphabeta/CD19-depleted stem cell transplant. This sequence originates from a boy under two years old who had a stem cell transplant for SCID, so the T cells may come from the graft donor. The chain is built from TRBV18 and TRBJ2-1; D gene unclear. CDR3: CASSPVPQAEQFF. CDR3 nucleotides: TGTGCCAGCTCACCAGTTCCGCAGGCTGAGCAGTTCTTC.